This T cell receptor (beta chain) was captured by sequencing in a study of blood T cell repertoires in COVID-19. Study as a whole: In each case, the material was cDNA or gDNA derived from T cells, B-cell-depleted T cells, or PBMCs.

This clone is a singleton in its sample. Enrolled through a virtual design, the participants were between roughly 18 and 90 years of age and came from under 25 US areas. The study assigned cohorts using participant-reported clinical history. The protocol was immunoSEQ multiplex PCR, while the TCRdb copy is restricted to in-frame clones and leaves out a portion. The data contain roughly 310,000 clones, roughly nine tenths of them singletons. With 3 bases clipped from V and 6 bases from J, the junction kept 12 bases outside the gene matches. The CDR3 sequence is 16 residues long. Germline V gene data show CDR1 as LGHDT and CDR2 as YNNKEL (reference sequence).

The chain is built from TRBV3-1 (or the pseudogene TRBV3-2) and TRBJ2-7; 9 positions agree with TRBD2. Sequencing was performed on PBMCs or T cells enriched from blood (not recorded which). This TCR was sampled from a man aged 55 to 70 who had recovered from COVID-19. The CDR3: CASSQGGLAGGREQYF. DNA of the CDR3: TGTGCCAGCAGCCAGGGGGGACTAGCCGGGGGCCGCGAGCAGTACTTC.